This TCR beta chain was obtained from a study of blood T cell repertoires in COVID-19 (dated by TCRdb to 2018 to 2020). About the study as a whole: Collaborator samples came from the United States, Italy and Spain and covered acute and convalescent phases of COVID-19. Where available, HLA class I and class II types were obtained from metadata supplied by the sample provider rather than from assay-based typing. Subjects who had been exposed to COVID-19, were actively infected with it, or had recovered from it provided the deeply sampled blood TCRbeta repertoires that made up the dataset. The sample metadata nearly always contained a de-identified subject ID, COVID-19 status, age in years and sex. The repertoires were released in a freely available public database intended as a resource for research on the immune response to SARS-CoV-2. The samples were drawn from two sources: the first 160 participants of the ongoing ImmuneRACE study, and 950 to 1,500 subjects contributed by 6 global collaborators. The material from the prospective study consisted of cDNA or gDNA derived from T cells, B-cell-depleted T cells, or PBMCs.

The immunoSEQ Assay, a bias-controlled multiplex PCR, was used to amplify TCRbeta CDR3 regions from genomic DNA. In the authors' own workflow: Within the assay, amplification of reference gene primers was used to estimate how many nucleated cells each sample contained. To quantify the absolute abundance of each unique TCRbeta CDR3 rearrangement, sequence reads were collapsed and filtered. Productive Simpson clonality was computed per sample as the square root of Simpson's diversity index over productive rearrangements. TCRdb holds this immuneACCESS table with in-frame rearrangements only. Some clones are missing; in checked studies, unresolved V genes explain under half, and the rest has no known cause. V and J calls and clone size come straight from that table; D and trimming were deduced from the DNA. For this sample there are about 87,000 clones; approximately 86% appear just once. Roughly 5.4% of the sample goes to the ten largest clones.

On the study overall, not on this receptor specifically: The amount of clinical and demographic metadata varied by source and participant and was provided uncurated.

Trimming accounts for 3 bases at V and 7 bases at J, while the number of junction bases matched to no gene is 4. The CDR3 measures 15 amino acids from cysteine to phenylalanine. This entry keeps only the CDR3 DNA: 45 bases, framed from base 1. The germline V gene sets CDR1 to SGHNT and CDR2 to YENEEA. Each collaborating institution followed its own protocols to collect whole blood in K2EDTA tubes. For TCRbeta analysis, collaborators shipped samples in one of three forms: frozen whole blood, isolated PBMCs, or DNA extracted from either of those sample types. Turning to this clone: Its antigen is not yet known. No per-base quality is available; no much larger clone lies one base away.

Recombination joined TRBV11-3 with TRBJ2-1, with 12 central nucleotides matching TRBD2. The specimen sequenced was peripheral blood. The origin of this receptor is a middle-aged man with acute or convalescent COVID-19. The nucleotide sequence is TGTGCCAGCAGCTTGACTAGCGGGGGTTTTAATGAGCAGTTCTTC. Translated, this is CASSLTSGGFNEQFF.